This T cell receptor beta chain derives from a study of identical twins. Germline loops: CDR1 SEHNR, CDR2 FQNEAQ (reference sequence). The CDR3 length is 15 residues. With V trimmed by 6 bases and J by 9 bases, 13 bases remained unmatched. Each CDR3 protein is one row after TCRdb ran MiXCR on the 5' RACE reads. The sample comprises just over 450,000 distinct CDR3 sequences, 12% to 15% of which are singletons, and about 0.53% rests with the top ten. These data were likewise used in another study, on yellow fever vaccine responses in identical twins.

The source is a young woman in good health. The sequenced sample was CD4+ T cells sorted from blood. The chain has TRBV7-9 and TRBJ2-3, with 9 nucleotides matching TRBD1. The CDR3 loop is CASRQGGQGGGTQYF. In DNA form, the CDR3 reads TGTGCCAGCAGACAAGGGGGACAGGGTGGAGGAACGCAGTATTTT.